This T cell receptor beta chain appears in the sequencing data of a study of blood T cells in healthy people across ages. Broader study findings: Long-lived donors carried more naive CD4+ cells and greater diversity than aged donors. The fall in TCR beta diversity per million T cells was roughly linear with age. PBMC samples, being unsorted, prevented any conclusive comparison of naive and antigen-experienced cells.

Then a second PCR, running about 7 to 11 cycles, was carried out with a sample-barcoded 5' primer and a J-beta primer mix. From the 5' RACE reads, TCRdb called clonotypes with MiXCR, one entry per CDR3 protein. The profile shows around 990,000 distinct CDR3 sequences, approximately 38% of them singletons. Per the germline V gene, CDR1 is MNHEY and CDR2 is SVGEGT. The CDR3 covers 13 residues. This clonotype was detected a few times. Its antigen is undetermined. This chain uses TRBV6-2 or TRBV6-3 with TRBJ2-5; no clear D. The J call may be in error: the DNA end matches TRBJ2-7 better. The clonotype originates from a man aged 18 to 29 in good health. Sequencing was performed on blood. In DNA form, the CDR3 reads TGTGCCAGCAACACAAATTGGGTTGGCGAGCAGTACTTC. This sequence encodes CASNTNWVGEQYF.